This TCR beta chain came from a study of sequential checkpoint blockade in melanoma. About the research overall: First-line arms were nivolumab then ipilimumab, or the reverse, randomized 1:1.

The data were produced by immunoSEQ multiplex PCR, yet TCRdb's version contains in-frame clones alone and is incomplete. Altogether 3,900 or so clones are present, approximately 57% being singletons, with the ten largest covering 20% to 25%. Treatment defined: randomized to nivolumab then ipilimumab (arm A) or the reverse (arm B). DNA-damaging chemotherapy had not been given to any patient beforehand. Live CD3+CD8+ CD19− CD56− cells were sorted from PBMCs. The specimen was CD8+ T cells sorted from blood (inferred from file names), collected from a patient given nivolumab and ipilimumab in sequence. The TCR was taken from a human patient with melanoma. Some clones in this sample may be carry-over from other donors' samples.

This CDR3 reads CATSRPPEGMNTEAFF. CDR3 sequence (DNA): TGTGCCACCAGCAGGCCCCCTGAGGGCATGAACACTGAAGCTTTCTTT. The chain links TRBV15 to TRBJ1-1; unclear D gene. CDR1 and CDR2 from the germline V gene are LNHNV and YYDKDF (reference sequence). Between the trimmed V and J ends, which lost 3 bases and 0 bases, there was a span of 14 bases. CDR3 size: 16 residues.